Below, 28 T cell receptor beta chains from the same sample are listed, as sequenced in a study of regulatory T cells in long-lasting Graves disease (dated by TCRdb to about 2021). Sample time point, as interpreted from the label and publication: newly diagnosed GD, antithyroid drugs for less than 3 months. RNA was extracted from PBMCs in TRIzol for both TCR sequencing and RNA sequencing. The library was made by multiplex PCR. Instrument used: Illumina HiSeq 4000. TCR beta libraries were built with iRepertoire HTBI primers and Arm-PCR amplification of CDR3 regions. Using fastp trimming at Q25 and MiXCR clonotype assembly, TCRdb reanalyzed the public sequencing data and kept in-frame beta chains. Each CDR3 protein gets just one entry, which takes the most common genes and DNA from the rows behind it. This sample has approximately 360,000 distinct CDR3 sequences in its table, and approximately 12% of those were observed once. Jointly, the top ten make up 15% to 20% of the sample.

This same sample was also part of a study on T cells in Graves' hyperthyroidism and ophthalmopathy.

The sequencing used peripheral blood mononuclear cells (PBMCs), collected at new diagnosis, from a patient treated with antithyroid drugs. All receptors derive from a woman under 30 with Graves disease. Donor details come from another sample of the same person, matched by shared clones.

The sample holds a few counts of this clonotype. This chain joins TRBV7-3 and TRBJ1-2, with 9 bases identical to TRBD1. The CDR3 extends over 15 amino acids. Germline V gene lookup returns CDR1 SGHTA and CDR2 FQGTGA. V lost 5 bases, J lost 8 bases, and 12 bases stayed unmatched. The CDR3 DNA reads TGTGCCAGCAGCCCACAAGGACAGGGGTTGGGAGGCTACACCTTC. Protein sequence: CASSPQGQGLGGYTF.

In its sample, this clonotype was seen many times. The CDR3 protein is CASKNRGRDTQYF. In DNA form, the CDR3 reads TGTGCCAGCAAGAACAGGGGAAGAGATACGCAGTATTTT. The chain joins TRBV28 to TRBJ2-3, with 7 bases fitting TRBD1. This CDR3 is 13 amino acids long. Trimming took 7 bases from V and 5 from J; bases not matched to a gene: 6. Germline loops: CDR1 MDHEN, CDR2 SYDVKM.

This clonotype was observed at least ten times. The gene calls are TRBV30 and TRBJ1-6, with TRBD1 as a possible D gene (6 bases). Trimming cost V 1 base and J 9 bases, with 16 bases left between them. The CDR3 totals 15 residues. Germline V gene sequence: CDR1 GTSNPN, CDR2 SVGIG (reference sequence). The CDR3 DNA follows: TGTGCCTGGAGTGAGATAACAGGGCGAAGTTCACCCCTCCACTTT. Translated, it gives CAWSEITGRSSPLHF.

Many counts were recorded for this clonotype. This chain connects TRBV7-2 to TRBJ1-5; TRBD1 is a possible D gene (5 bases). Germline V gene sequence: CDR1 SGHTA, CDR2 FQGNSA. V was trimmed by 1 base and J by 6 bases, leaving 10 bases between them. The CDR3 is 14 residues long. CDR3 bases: TGTGCCAGCAGCTTAGGTTCGAGGGGTCAGCCCCAGCATTTT. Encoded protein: CASSLGSRGQPQHF.

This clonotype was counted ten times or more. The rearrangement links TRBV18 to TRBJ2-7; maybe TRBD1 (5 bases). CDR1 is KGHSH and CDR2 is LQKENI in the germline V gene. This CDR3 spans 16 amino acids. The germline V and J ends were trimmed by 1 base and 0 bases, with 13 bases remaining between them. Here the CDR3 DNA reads TGTGCCAGCTCACCACGCGGCAGGGCCCCCTCCTACGAGCAGTACGTC. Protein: CASSPRGRAPSYEQYV.

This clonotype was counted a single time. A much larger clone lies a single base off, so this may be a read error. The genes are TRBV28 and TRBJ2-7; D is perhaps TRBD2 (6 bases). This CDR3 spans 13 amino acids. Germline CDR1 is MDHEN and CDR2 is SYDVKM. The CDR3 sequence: CSSRDSGTYEQYF. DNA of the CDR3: TGTTCCAGCAGGGACTCAGGGACCTACGAGCAGTACTTC. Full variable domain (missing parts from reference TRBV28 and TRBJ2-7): DVKVTQSSRYLVKRTGEKVFLECVQDMDHENMFWYRQDPGLGLRLIYFSYDVKMKEKGDIPEGYSVSREKKERFSLILESASTNQTSMYLCSSRDSGTYEQYFGPGTRLTVT.

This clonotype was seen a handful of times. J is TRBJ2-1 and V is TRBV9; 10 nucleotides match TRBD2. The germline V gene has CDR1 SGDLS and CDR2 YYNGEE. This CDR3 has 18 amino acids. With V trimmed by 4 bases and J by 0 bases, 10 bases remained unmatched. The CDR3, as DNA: TGTGCCAGCAGCTTGGGGAGGACTAGCGGCCGCTCCTACAATGAGCAGTTCTTC. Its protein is CASSLGRTSGRSYNEQFF. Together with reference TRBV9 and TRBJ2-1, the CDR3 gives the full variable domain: DSGVTQTPKHLITATGQRVTLRCSPRSGDLSVYWYQQSLDQGLQFLIQYYNGEERAKGNILERFSAQQFPDLHSELNLSSLELGDSALYFCASSLGRTSGRSYNEQFFGPGTRLTVL.

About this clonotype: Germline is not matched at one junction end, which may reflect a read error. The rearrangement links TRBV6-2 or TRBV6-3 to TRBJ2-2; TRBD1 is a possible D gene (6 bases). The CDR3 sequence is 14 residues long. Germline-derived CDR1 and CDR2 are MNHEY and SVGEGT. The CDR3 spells CASSYRGNAGELFF. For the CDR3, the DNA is TGTGCCAGCAGTTACAGGGGGAACGCCGGGGAGCTGTTTTTT.

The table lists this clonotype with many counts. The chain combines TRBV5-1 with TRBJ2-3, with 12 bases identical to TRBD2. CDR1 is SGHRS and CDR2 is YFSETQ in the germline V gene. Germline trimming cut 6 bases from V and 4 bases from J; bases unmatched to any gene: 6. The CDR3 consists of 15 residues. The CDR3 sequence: CASTDLAGGSDTQYF. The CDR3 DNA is TGCGCCAGCACCGACCTAGCGGGAGGGTCAGATACGCAGTATTTT.

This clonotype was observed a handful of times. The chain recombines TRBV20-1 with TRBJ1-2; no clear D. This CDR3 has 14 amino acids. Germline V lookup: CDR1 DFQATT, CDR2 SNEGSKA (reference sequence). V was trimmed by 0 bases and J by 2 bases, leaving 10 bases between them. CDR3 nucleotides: TGCAGTGCTAGAGAAGGCCAGAACAACTATGGCTACACCTTC. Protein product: CSAREGQNNYGYTF.

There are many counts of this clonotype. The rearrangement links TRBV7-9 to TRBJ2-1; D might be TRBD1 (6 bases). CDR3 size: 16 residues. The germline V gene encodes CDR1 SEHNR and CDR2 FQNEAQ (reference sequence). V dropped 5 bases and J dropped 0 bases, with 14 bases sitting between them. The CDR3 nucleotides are TGTGCCAGCAGCCCCCGTACAGGGAGCTCCTACAATGAGCAGTTCTTC. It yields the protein CASSPRTGSSYNEQFF.

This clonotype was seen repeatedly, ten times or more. The CDR3 protein is CSASSASGAYNEQFF. CDR3 in DNA: TGCAGTGCTAGTAGCGCGAGTGGGGCTTACAATGAGCAGTTCTTC. The chain has TRBV20-1 and TRBJ2-1, with D possibly being TRBD1 or TRBD2 (5 bases each). The CDR3 is made up of 15 amino acids. CDR1 and CDR2 from the germline V gene are DFQATT and SNEGSKA (reference sequence). Deletions cut 3 bases from V and 4 bases from J, with 16 bases between.

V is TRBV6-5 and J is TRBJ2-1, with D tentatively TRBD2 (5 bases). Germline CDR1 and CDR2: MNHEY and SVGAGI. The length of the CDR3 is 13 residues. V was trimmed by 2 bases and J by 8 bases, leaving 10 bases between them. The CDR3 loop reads CASSYGGSDEQFF. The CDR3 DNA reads TGTGCCAGCAGTTACGGCGGGTCTGATGAGCAGTTCTTC.

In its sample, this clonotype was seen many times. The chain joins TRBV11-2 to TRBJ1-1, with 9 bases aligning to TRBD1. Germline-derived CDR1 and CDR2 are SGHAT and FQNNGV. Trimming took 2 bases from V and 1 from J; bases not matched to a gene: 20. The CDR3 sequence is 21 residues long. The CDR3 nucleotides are TGTGCCAGCAGCTTATTCAGAAACACCCTATACAGGGGGCGGGGGAACACTGAAGCTTTCTTT. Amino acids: CASSLFRNTLYRGRGNTEAFF.

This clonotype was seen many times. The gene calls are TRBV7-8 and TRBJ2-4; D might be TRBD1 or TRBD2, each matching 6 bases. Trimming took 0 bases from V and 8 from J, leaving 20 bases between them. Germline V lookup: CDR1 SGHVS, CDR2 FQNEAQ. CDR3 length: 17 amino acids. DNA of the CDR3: TGTGCCAGCAGCTTAGCGAGGCTGAGGGGGGAAAAGGACATTCAGTACTTC. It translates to CASSLARLRGEKDIQYF.

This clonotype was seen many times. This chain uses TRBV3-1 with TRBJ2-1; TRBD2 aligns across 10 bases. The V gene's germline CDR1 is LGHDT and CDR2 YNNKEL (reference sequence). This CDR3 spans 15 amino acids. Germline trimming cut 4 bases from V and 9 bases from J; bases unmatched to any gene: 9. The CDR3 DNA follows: TGTGCCAGCAGCCCCAATCTAGCGGGAGTGGGTGAGCAGTTCTTC. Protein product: CASSPNLAGVGEQFF.

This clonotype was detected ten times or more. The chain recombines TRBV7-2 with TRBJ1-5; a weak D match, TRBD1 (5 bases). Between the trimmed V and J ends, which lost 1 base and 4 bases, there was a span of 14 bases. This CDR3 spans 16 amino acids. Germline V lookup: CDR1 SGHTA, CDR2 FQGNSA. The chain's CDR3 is CASSLEFGAWNQPQHF. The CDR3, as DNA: TGTGCCAGCAGCTTAGAGTTCGGGGCGTGGAATCAGCCCCAGCATTTT. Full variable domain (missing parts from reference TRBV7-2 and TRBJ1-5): GAGVSQSPSNKVTEKGKDVELRCDPISGHTALYWYRQSLGQGLEFLIYFQGNSAPDKSGLPSDRFSAERTGGSVSTLTIQRTQQEDSAVYLCASSLEFGAWNQPQHFGDGTRLSIL.

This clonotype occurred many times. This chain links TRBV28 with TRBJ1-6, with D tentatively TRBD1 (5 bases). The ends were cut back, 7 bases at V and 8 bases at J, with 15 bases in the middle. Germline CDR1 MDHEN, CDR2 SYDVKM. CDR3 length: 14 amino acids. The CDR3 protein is CASNRDRVDSPLHF. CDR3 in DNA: TGTGCCAGCAATCGGGACCGGGTAGATTCACCCCTCCACTTT.

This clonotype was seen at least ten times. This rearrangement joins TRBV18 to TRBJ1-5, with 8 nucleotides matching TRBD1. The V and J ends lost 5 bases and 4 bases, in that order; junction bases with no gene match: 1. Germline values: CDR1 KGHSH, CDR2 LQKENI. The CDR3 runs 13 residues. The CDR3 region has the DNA TGTGCCAGCTCAGGGACAGGTAATCAGCCCCAGCATTTT. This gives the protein CASSGTGNQPQHF.

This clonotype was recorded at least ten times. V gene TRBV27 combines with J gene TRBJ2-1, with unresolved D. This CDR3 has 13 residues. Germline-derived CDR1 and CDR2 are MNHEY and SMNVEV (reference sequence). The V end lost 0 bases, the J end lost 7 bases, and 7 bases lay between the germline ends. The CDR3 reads CASSLSSQNEQFF. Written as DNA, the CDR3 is TGTGCCAGCAGTTTATCTTCCCAGAATGAGCAGTTCTTC.

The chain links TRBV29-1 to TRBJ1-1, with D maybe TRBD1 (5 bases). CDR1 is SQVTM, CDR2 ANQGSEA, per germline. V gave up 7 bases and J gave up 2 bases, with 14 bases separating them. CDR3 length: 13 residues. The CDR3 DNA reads TGCAGCGCTCCAGTGGGACTCAACACTGAAGCTTTCTTT. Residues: CSAPVGLNTEAFF.

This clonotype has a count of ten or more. CDR3 sequence reads: CAISEEVSSSYEQYV. DNA for the CDR3: TGTGCCATCAGTGAGGAAGTGTCGAGCTCCTACGAGCAGTACGTC. The chain has TRBV10-3 and TRBJ2-7, with D unresolved. V gave up 2 bases and J gave up 0 bases, with 11 bases separating them. The CDR3 has 15 residues. CDR1 and CDR2 from the germline V gene are ENHRY and SYGVKD.

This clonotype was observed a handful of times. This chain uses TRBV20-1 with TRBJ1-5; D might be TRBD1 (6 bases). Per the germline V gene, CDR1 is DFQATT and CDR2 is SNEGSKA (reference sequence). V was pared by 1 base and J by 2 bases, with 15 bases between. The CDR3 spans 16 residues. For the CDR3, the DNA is TGCAGTGCTAGAGTAAACAGGGTAGGGGGCAATCAGCCCCAGCATTTT. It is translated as CSARVNRVGGNQPQHF.

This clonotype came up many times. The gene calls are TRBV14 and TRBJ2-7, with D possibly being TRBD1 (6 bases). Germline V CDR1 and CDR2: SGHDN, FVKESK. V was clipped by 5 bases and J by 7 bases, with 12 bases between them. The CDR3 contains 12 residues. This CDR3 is CASSAQGWEQYF. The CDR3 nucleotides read TGTGCCAGCAGCGCCCAGGGGTGGGAGCAGTACTTC.

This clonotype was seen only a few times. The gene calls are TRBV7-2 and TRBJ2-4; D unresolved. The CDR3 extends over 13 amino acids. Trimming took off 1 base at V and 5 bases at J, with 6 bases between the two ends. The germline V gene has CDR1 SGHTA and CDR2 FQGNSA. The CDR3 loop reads CASSLGRENIQYF. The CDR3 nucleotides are TGTGCCAGCAGCTTAGGAAGGGAAAACATTCAGTACTTC.

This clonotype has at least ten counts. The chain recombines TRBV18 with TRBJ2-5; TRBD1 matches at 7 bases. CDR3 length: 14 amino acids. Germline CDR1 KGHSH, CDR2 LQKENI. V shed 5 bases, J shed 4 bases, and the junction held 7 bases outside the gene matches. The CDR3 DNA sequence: TGTGCCAGCTCAGAGATACACAGGGGAGAGACCCAGTACTTC. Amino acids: CASSEIHRGETQYF.

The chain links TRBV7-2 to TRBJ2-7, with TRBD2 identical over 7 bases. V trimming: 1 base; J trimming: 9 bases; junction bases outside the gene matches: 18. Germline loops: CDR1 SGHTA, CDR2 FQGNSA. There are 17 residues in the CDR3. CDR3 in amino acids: CASSLDSGASGSFGQYF. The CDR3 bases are TGTGCCAGCAGCTTAGACTCCGGAGCTAGCGGTTCTTTTGGGCAGTACTTC.

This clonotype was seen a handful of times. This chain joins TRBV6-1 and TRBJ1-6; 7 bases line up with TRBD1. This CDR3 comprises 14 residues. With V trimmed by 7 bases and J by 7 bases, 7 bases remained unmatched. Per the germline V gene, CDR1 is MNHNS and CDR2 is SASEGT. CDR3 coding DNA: TGTGCCAGCACTCCAACAGGGGTAAATTCACCCCTCCACTTT. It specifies CASTPTGVNSPLHF.